This T cell receptor (beta chain) was identified during a study of blood T cell repertoires in COVID-19. Across the whole study: Collection of acute and convalescent COVID-19 samples took place in the United States, Italy and Spain.

Participant ages covered roughly 18 to 89 years across about 22 US areas. Generated by immunoSEQ multiplex PCR, the TCRdb table keeps only in-frame clones and is missing some. The sample holds over 200,000 clones; approximately 90% are singletons and the top ten take around 16%. Deletions cut 0 bases from V and 2 bases from J, with 14 bases between. The CDR3 totals 18 residues. The V gene's germline CDR1 is SGHDN and CDR2 FVKESK. Sequencing used PBMCs or T cells enriched from blood (not recorded which). The sequence came from a man aged 18 to 35 who had recovered from COVID-19. The gene calls are TRBV14 and TRBJ2-6, with a tentative D call TRBD1 (6 bases). CDR3 protein: CASSQERGQGTGANVLTF. For the CDR3, the DNA is TGTGCCAGCAGCCAAGAAAGAGGCCAGGGGACTGGGGCCAACGTCCTGACTTTC.